The rows below give T cell receptor beta chains drawn from one sample of a study of T cells in Graves' hyperthyroidism and ophthalmopathy. TCRdb called the multiplex PCR reads again in MiXCR, with one record for every CDR3 protein. This sample yields about 560,000 distinct CDR3 sequences, of which around 46% are seen a single time; about 7.8% belongs to the top ten. The source material was peripheral blood or thyroid tissue (not recorded which). These receptors came from a woman younger than 30 with Graves' hyperthyroidism. The CDR3 runs from the conserved cysteine through the conserved F or W. The order of the fields is clone size, J gene, V gene, D gene, CDR3 DNA, CDR3 protein. A D gene is named only where the DNA matches it firmly. A clone size is listed for some rows: how often the clone was seen (once, few, many), or a class if it is expanded.

clone size: .
J gene: TRBJ1-1
V gene: TRBV15
D gene: TRBD1
CDR3 DNA: TGTGCCACCAGCAGACTGGGGACAGATCGTGGGAACACTGAAGCTTTCTTT
CDR3 protein: CATSRLGTDRGNTEAFF

clone size: .
J gene: TRBJ2-7
V gene: TRBV10-3
D gene: .
CDR3 DNA: TGTGCCATCAGTGAGTCGTGGAAGCGAACCTACGAGCAGTACTTC
CDR3 protein: CAISESWKRTYEQYF

clone size: many
J gene: TRBJ2-5
V gene: TRBV9
D gene: .
CDR3 DNA: TGTGCCAGCAGCGTAGATGAGACCCAGTACTTC
CDR3 protein: CASSVDETQYF

clone size: once
J gene: TRBJ1-2
V gene: TRBV24-1
D gene: TRBD1
CDR3 DNA: TGTGCCACACCTCCCGGGACAGGGGGCGTGAATGGCTACACCTTC
CDR3 protein: CATPPGTGGVNGYTF

clone size: .
J gene: TRBJ2-7
V gene: TRBV29-1
D gene: TRBD1
CDR3 DNA: TGCAGCGTGGCCGGGACAGGGGTCACCTACGAGCAGTACTTC
CDR3 protein: CSVAGTGVTYEQYF

clone size: .
J gene: TRBJ1-1
V gene: TRBV9
D gene: .
CDR3 DNA: TGTGCCAGCAGTTGGGGGACAAGCACTGAAGCTTTCTTT
CDR3 protein: CASSWGTSTEAFF

clone size: .
J gene: TRBJ2-2
V gene: TRBV10-3
D gene: TRBD1
CDR3 DNA: TGTGCCATCAGTGCTGCCCCAGGGGGCGCGAACACCGGGGAGCTGTTTTTT
CDR3 protein: CAISAAPGGANTGELFF

clone size: .
J gene: TRBJ1-4
V gene: TRBV4-1
D gene: .
CDR3 DNA: TGCGCCAGCAGCCAAGACGGTTCAACTAATGAAAAACTGTTTTTT
CDR3 protein: CASSQDGSTNEKLFF

clone size: many
J gene: TRBJ1-5
V gene: TRBV10-3
D gene: .
CDR3 DNA: TGTGCCACCCGGGACAATAGCAATCAGCCCCAGCATTTT
CDR3 protein: CATRDNSNQPQHF

clone size: many
J gene: TRBJ2-7
V gene: TRBV7-8
D gene: TRBD2
CDR3 DNA: TGTGCCAGCAGTACCGGACTAGCGGGAAACGAGCAGTACTTC
CDR3 protein: CASSTGLAGNEQYF

clone size: few
J gene: TRBJ1-5
V gene: TRBV20-1
D gene: TRBD1
CDR3 DNA: TGCAGTGCTAGAACCCGGACAGGGGGTGGTCAGCCCCAGCATTTT
CDR3 protein: CSARTRTGGGQPQHF

clone size: .
J gene: TRBJ1-1
V gene: TRBV6-2/TRBV6-3
D gene: .
CDR3 DNA: TGTGCCAGCAGTCACAGCAACACTGAAGCTTTCTTT
CDR3 protein: CASSHSNTEAFF

clone size: .
J gene: TRBJ1-5
V gene: TRBV19
D gene: .
CDR3 DNA: TGTGCGCTAGTAGCGTATAGCAATCAGCCCCAGCATTTT
CDR3 protein: CALVAYSNQPQHF

clone size: .
J gene: TRBJ1-1
V gene: TRBV7-9
D gene: .
CDR3 DNA: TGTGCCAGCAGCCCCGGGGGGCAGAACACTGAAGCTTTCTTT
CDR3 protein: CASSPGGQNTEAFF

clone size: .
J gene: TRBJ1-5
V gene: TRBV7-9
D gene: .
CDR3 DNA: TGTGCCAGCTCACCACCGTCGGCAGGGAGGGATCAGCCCCAACATTTT
CDR3 protein: CASSPPSAGRDQPQHF

clone size: many
J gene: TRBJ2-7
V gene: TRBV29-1
D gene: TRBD1
CDR3 DNA: TGCAGCGTTGGGGACAGATACGAGCAGTACTTC
CDR3 protein: CSVGDRYEQYF

clone size: many
J gene: TRBJ2-5
V gene: TRBV24-1
D gene: TRBD2
CDR3 DNA: TGTGCCACCAGTGAGGCCGCGTGGGAGGGAGAGACCCAGTACTTC
CDR3 protein: CATSEAAWEGETQYF

clone size: many
J gene: TRBJ1-2
V gene: TRBV7-8
D gene: .
CDR3 DNA: TGTGCCAGCAGCTCCGCCGTGGAGGTTATCTATGGCTACACCTTC
CDR3 protein: CASSSAVEVIYGYTF

clone size: .
J gene: TRBJ2-5
V gene: TRBV2
D gene: .
CDR3 DNA: TGTGCCTCCGGGCGGGCCCTGTACCAAGAGACCCAGTACTTC
CDR3 protein: CASGRALYQETQYF

clone size: .
J gene: TRBJ1-5
V gene: TRBV24-1
D gene: .
CDR3 DNA: TGTGCCGCGGCGGGCCAGAATCAGCCCCAGCATTTT
CDR3 protein: CAAAGQNQPQHF

clone size: .
J gene: TRBJ2-7
V gene: TRBV2
D gene: TRBD1
CDR3 DNA: TGTGCCAGCAGTTTCGGTGGGACAGGACCCTACGAGCAGTACTTC
CDR3 protein: CASSFGGTGPYEQYF

clone size: many
J gene: TRBJ2-7
V gene: TRBV24-1
D gene: .
CDR3 DNA: TGTGCCACCAGTGCACAATACGAGCAGTACTTC
CDR3 protein: CATSAQYEQYF

clone size: few
J gene: TRBJ1-2
V gene: TRBV25-1
D gene: .
CDR3 DNA: TGTGACAGGGCTAACTATGGCTACACCTTC
CDR3 protein: CDRANYGYTF

clone size: few
J gene: TRBJ1-3
V gene: TRBV19
D gene: TRBD1
CDR3 DNA: TGTGCCAGCGGGACAGGGGATTCTGGAAACACCATATATTTT
CDR3 protein: CASGTGDSGNTIYF

clone size: .
J gene: TRBJ2-5
V gene: TRBV25-1
D gene: TRBD2
CDR3 DNA: TGTGCCAGCAGCTTAGCGGGGGAGAGAGAGACCCAGTACTTC
CDR3 protein: CASSLAGERETQYF

clone size: .
J gene: TRBJ1-5
V gene: TRBV29-1
D gene: TRBD1
CDR3 DNA: TGCAGCGTGATACAGGGGGGGCAGCCCCAGCATTTT
CDR3 protein: CSVIQGGQPQHF

clone size: many
J gene: TRBJ2-2
V gene: TRBV7-3
D gene: .
CDR3 DNA: TGTGCCAGCAGTGTAACGCAGAGCGGGGAGCTGTTTTTT
CDR3 protein: CASSVTQSGELFF

clone size: few
J gene: TRBJ2-7
V gene: TRBV7-2
D gene: .
CDR3 DNA: TGTGCCAGCAGCTGGGCAGGGTCGCCCTCCTCCTACGAGCAGTACTTC
CDR3 protein: CASSWAGSPSSYEQYF

clone size: few
J gene: TRBJ1-5
V gene: TRBV20-1
D gene: .
CDR3 DNA: TGCAGTGTGGTGGCGCGGAAGGACGGTCACAATCAGCCCCAGCATTTT
CDR3 protein: CSVVARKDGHNQPQHF